The 24 T cell receptor beta chains given below trace back to one sample, sequenced in a study of shared clonotypes between healthy human individuals (dated by TCRdb to between 2020 and 2021). The library was prepared using the immunoSEQ multiplex PCR assay. The table comes from immuneACCESS by way of TCRdb, which keeps in-frame sequences with V and J called. Part of the clones is missing from these tables; in studies checked, under half for an unresolved V gene and the rest for unknown reasons. Present in this sample are roughly 2 million clones, 85% to 95% of which were seen just once. The ten largest clonotypes hold more than 0.1% of the sample. Sequenced sample: naive CD4+ T cells sorted from blood. The meaning of the sample's cell subset or site label: CD45RA+ positively selected. All receptors derive from a man aged 18 to 29 in good health.

V and J are TRBV29-1 and TRBJ1-2; D possibly corresponds to TRBD1 (6 bases). The CDR3 covers 13 residues. The germline V gene has CDR1 SQVTM and CDR2 ANQGSEA. V lost 4 bases to trimming and J lost 0 bases, with 9 bases between them. CDR3 bases: TGCAGCGTTGGACAGGACTCTAACTATGGCTACACCTTC. Translation gives CSVGQDSNYGYTF.

The CDR3 loop reads CAWSAANSYEQYF. The CDR3 nucleotides read TGTGCCTGGAGTGCAGCTAACTCCTACGAGCAGTACTTC. This chain connects TRBV30 to TRBJ2-7, with no clear D. V shed 1 base and J shed 0 bases, with 7 bases lying between them. From germline, CDR1 is GTSNPN and CDR2 SVGIG (reference sequence). This CDR3 has 13 residues.

The chain couples TRBV30 to TRBJ1-5, with no clear D. The ends were cut back, 2 bases at V and 1 base at J, with 9 bases in the middle. Germline V lookup: CDR1 GTSNPN, CDR2 SVGIG (reference sequence). The CDR3 runs 14 residues. The CDR3 loop reads CAWSSQRSNQPQHF. The CDR3 DNA sequence: TGTGCCTGGAGTTCTCAGCGGAGCAATCAGCCCCAGCATTTT.

To note about this clone: The junction does not match germline at one end; this may be a read error. The CDR3 DNA reads as TGCGCCGGCAGTCAGTCCGGGACTAGCGTCTACGAGCAGTACTTC. As protein: CAGSQSGTSVYEQYF. The rearrangement joins TRBV5-1 to TRBJ2-7; TRBD2 matches at 10 bases. This CDR3 spans 15 amino acids. Germline lookup yields CDR1 SGHRS and CDR2 YFSETQ.

With respect to this clone: Other DNA sequences from this sample encode an identical CDR3 as well. The CDR3 protein is CASSLGTGLGEQYF. CDR3 nucleotides: TGTGCCAGCAGCCTTGGGACAGGGCTGGGGGAGCAGTACTTC. This sequence joins TRBV7-2 and TRBJ2-7, with TRBD1 matching 9 bases. Germline V lookup: CDR1 SGHTA, CDR2 FQGNSA. The V and J ends lost 5 bases and 7 bases, in that order; junction bases with no gene match: 9. The CDR3 is 14 amino acids.

The V call is TRBV27, the J call TRBJ2-5, with D unresolved. The CDR3 length is 11 residues. V was trimmed by 3 bases and J by 4 bases, leaving 3 bases between them. Germline CDR1 is MNHEY and CDR2 is SMNVEV (reference sequence). The DNA of the CDR3 is TGTGCCAGCAGTTTCGCAGAGACCCAGTACTTC. It yields the protein CASSFAETQYF.

The chain carries TRBV12-5 and TRBJ2-7; the D is unclear. The CDR3 consists of 19 residues. Trimming cost V 0 bases and J 0 bases, with 21 bases left between them. In germline, CDR1 is LGHNT, CDR2 FRNRAP. DNA for the CDR3: TGTGCTAGTGGTTTGGTACGTCTTCTAAGGGATCACGACTCCTACGAGCAGTACTTC. Protein sequence: CASGLVRLLRDHDSYEQYF.

The rearrangement uses TRBV7-9 and TRBJ2-7, with 7 positions matching TRBD1. The ends lost 5 bases at V and 1 base at J; junction bases unmatched: 11. This CDR3 has 16 residues. The germline V gene encodes CDR1 SEHNR and CDR2 FQNEAQ (reference sequence). In nucleotides, the CDR3 is TGTGCCAGCAGCAAAGCTGGAGCAGGGGGTTCCTACGAGCAGTACTTC. Translated, it gives CASSKAGAGGSYEQYF.

The chain employs TRBV30 and TRBJ2-5; TRBD2 aligns across 7 bases. Germline lookup yields CDR1 GTSNPN and CDR2 SVGIG (reference sequence). The CDR3 sequence is 15 residues long. The V gene end was trimmed by 0 bases and the J gene end by 4 bases; junction bases not matched to a gene: 8. The CDR3 nucleotides read TGTGCCTGGAGTGTAAGGGCGGGGGTTGGAGAGACCCAGTACTTC. This gives the protein CAWSVRAGVGETQYF. Drawing the rest from reference TRBV30 and TRBJ2-5, the complete variable domain is SQTIHQWPATLVQPVGSPLSLECTVEGTSNPNLYWYRQAAGRGLQLLFYSVGIGQISSEVPQNLSASRPQDRQFILSSKKLLLSDSGFYLCAWSVRAGVGETQYFGPGTRLLVL.

The CDR3 region is CASSPPGTHSGNTIYF. CDR3 in DNA: TGTGCCAGCTCACCACCTGGCACCCACTCTGGAAACACCATATATTTT. The rearrangement joins TRBV18 to TRBJ1-3, with unresolved D. Trimming removed 0 bases from V and 0 bases from J, with 9 bases in between. Germline lookup yields CDR1 KGHSH and CDR2 LQKENI. The CDR3 extends over 16 amino acids.

V gene TRBV7-8 combines with J gene TRBJ2-3, with D perhaps assigned TRBD1 or TRBD2 (5 bases each). The CDR3 has 13 residues. CDR1 is SGHVS and CDR2 is FQNEAQ in the germline V gene. With 8 bases removed from V and 5 bases from J, the gap between germline ends came to 14 bases. The CDR3 DNA follows: TGTGCCAGCGGTCAGGGACCTTTAGATACGCAGTATTTT. Its translation: CASGQGPLDTQYF.

This chain uses TRBV4-3 with TRBJ2-5; TRBD2 is a possible D gene (7 bases). Per the germline V gene, CDR1 is LGHNA and CDR2 is YSLEER. The CDR3 consists of 17 residues. V was clipped by 0 bases and J by 5 bases, with 19 bases between them. The CDR3 reads CASSQERGEGFWETQYF. In nucleotides, the CDR3 is TGCGCCAGCAGCCAAGAAAGGGGGGAGGGCTTTTGGGAGACCCAGTACTTC.

V is TRBV11-2 and J is TRBJ1-3; D is uncertain. V was trimmed by 1 base and J by 3 bases, leaving 4 bases between them. Germline V gene data show CDR1 as SGHAT and CDR2 as FQNNGV. The length of the CDR3 is 13 residues. CDR3: CASSLVLGNTIYF. For the CDR3, the DNA is TGTGCCAGCAGCTTAGTTCTTGGAAACACCATATATTTT.

Remarks on this clone: The same CDR3 arises from other DNA sequences in this sample as well. The rearrangement joins TRBV5-1 to TRBJ2-7, with D maybe TRBD1 (6 bases). V was cut by 2 bases and J by 3 bases, with 9 bases left in between. The CDR3 covers 13 residues. The germline CDR1 and CDR2 sequences are SGHRS and YFSETQ. The DNA of the CDR3 is TGCGCCAGCAGCTTAGGGGGACGCTACGAGCAGTACTTC. Translated, it gives CASSLGGRYEQYF.

The V gene is TRBV7-9, the J gene TRBJ2-1, with a possible D match to TRBD2 (5 bases). The germline V and J ends were trimmed by 3 bases and 4 bases, with 13 bases remaining between them. The CDR3 extends over 15 amino acids. CDR1 and CDR2 (germline): SEHNR, FQNEAQ (reference sequence). CDR3 in amino acids: CASSLGASLYNEQFF. In nucleotides, the CDR3 is TGTGCCAGCAGCTTGGGAGCCAGCCTGTACAATGAGCAGTTCTTC.

The chain combines TRBV5-1 with TRBJ2-3; D is perhaps TRBD1 or TRBD2 (7 bases each). The CDR3 is made up of 16 amino acids. With 3 bases removed from V and 1 base from J, the gap between germline ends came to 15 bases. Germline V gives CDR1 SGHRS, CDR2 YFSETQ. The CDR3: CASSSRQGGGTDTQYF. The CDR3 DNA follows: TGCGCCAGCAGCTCTAGACAGGGAGGGGGCACAGATACGCAGTATTTT.

The rearrangement links TRBV10-1 to TRBJ2-2; 9 bases are a match to TRBD1. Germline trimming cut 6 bases from V and 6 bases from J; bases unmatched to any gene: 8. Germline V CDR1 and CDR2: WNHNN, SYGVQD (reference sequence). This CDR3 is built from 15 residues. DNA of the CDR3: TGCGCCAGCAGCCTAGGACAGGGGTCGGCCGGGGAGCTGTTTTTT. This codes for CASSLGQGSAGELFF.

The genes are TRBV10-1 and TRBJ1-5, with D unclear. Germline CDR1 reads WNHNN; CDR2 reads SYGVQD (reference sequence). V was cut by 0 bases and J by 9 bases, with 24 bases left in between. This CDR3 is built from 18 residues. The CDR3 nucleotides read TGCGCCAGCAGTGAGTCGACTCGCGGGTACACCGGACCAAGGCCCCAGCATTTT. Protein sequence: CASSESTRGYTGPRPQHF.

The chain combines TRBV7-2 with TRBJ1-1, with a weak D call TRBD1 (6 bases). The CDR3 loop spans 13 amino acids. Trimming pared 5 bases from V and 5 bases from J, leaving 12 bases between. The germline CDR1 and CDR2 sequences are SGHTA and FQGNSA. In DNA form, the CDR3 reads TGTGCCAGCAGCCCAGGGGCATGGACTGAAGCTTTCTTT. Protein product: CASSPGAWTEAFF.

V gene TRBV25-1 combines with J gene TRBJ1-4; D remains unclear. Germline CDR1 reads MGHDK; CDR2 reads SYGVNS. The V and J ends lost 3 bases and 0 bases respectively, with 11 bases between them. The CDR3 has 16 residues. CDR3: CASSEGQAATNEKLFF. The CDR3 coding sequence is TGTGCCAGCAGTGAGGGTCAGGCTGCAACTAATGAAAAACTGTTTTTT.

This sequence joins TRBV7-2 and TRBJ1-2; no reliable D call. The length of the CDR3 is 12 residues. Germline CDR1 SGHTA, CDR2 FQGNSA. Trimming removed 1 base from V and 5 bases from J, with 5 bases in between. The CDR3 loop reads CASSLEVYGYTF. CDR3 bases: TGTGCCAGCAGCTTAGAAGTGTATGGCTACACCTTC.

This clone occurred once. The rearrangement links TRBV2 to TRBJ1-6; a weak D match, TRBD1 (5 bases). Germline loops: CDR1 SNHLY, CDR2 FYNNEI. V lost 4 bases and J lost 1, with 8 bases in between. This CDR3 is 15 amino acids long. The CDR3 here is CASSVGQSYNSPLHF. The CDR3 DNA reads as TGTGCCAGCAGTGTGGGGCAGTCCTATAATTCACCCCTCCACTTT.

This chain links TRBV11-3 with TRBJ2-6; D call uncertain. The CDR3 spans 14 residues. Germline CDR1 and CDR2: SGHNT and YENEEA. Trimming cost V 7 bases and J 2 bases, with 9 bases left between them. DNA for the CDR3: TGTGCCAGCACATACCGTACTGGGGCCAACGTCCTGACTTTC. Amino acid sequence: CASTYRTGANVLTF.

With respect to this clone: Other DNA sequences within the sample encode an identical CDR3. V usage is TRBV6-6 and J usage is TRBJ2-1; D remains ambiguous. Trimming shortened V by 2 bases and J by 7 bases, and 6 bases separated the two germline ends. The CDR3 extends over 12 amino acids. From germline, CDR1 is MNHNY and CDR2 SVGAGI (reference sequence). The chain's CDR3 is CASSYSTNEQFF. CDR3 nucleotide sequence: TGTGCCAGCAGTTACAGTACTAATGAGCAGTTCTTC.